The present entry profiles one TCR beta chain with its context. No antigen is known for it. The source of the sample is a study of shared clonotypes between healthy human individuals. Genomic DNA of each subset was evenly split across several immunoSEQ plates. TCRdb's copy holds only in-frame clones and misses some; the assay was immunoSEQ multiplex PCR. The data show under 650,000 clones, 90% to 96% seen once. Overall study findings and caveats: Genetic and exposure-history diversity was limited by the few donors.

The split of CD4+ cells yielded CD45RA+ naive and CD45RA-negative memory subsets. The CDR3 totals 13 residues. V lost 2 bases and J 4 bases, leaving 8 bases between the germline ends. CDR1 and CDR2 (germline): ENHRY, SYGVKD. This rearrangement joins TRBV10-3 to TRBJ1-1, with D tentatively TRBD1 (5 bases). This receptor was taken from a woman aged 25-40 years in good health. Source material: naive CD4+ T cells sorted from blood. Described subset: CD45RA+ positively selected. CDR3: CAISEGGSTEAFF. The CDR3 nucleotides are TGTGCCATCAGTGAGGGGGGATCCACTGAAGCTTTCTTT.